This T cell receptor (beta chain) is from a study of T-cell reconstitution after alpha-beta-depleted transplantation in children (dated by TCRdb to the mid-2010s). About the full investigation: Using TCR repertoire profiling, the study followed T-cell immune reconstitution in a quantitative way in children after TCRalphabeta/CD19-depleted allogeneic hematopoietic cell transplantation.

CDR1 and CDR2 (LGHNA, YNFKEQ) derive from the germline V gene. Inclusive of the bounding cysteine and phenylalanine, the CDR3 is 19 residues long. CDR3 DNA only is kept here, 57 bases in frame from base 1. V trim: 2 bases; J trim: 4 bases; unmatched bases: 18. Libraries came from PCR. The instrument was an Illumina HiSeq 2500. TCR libraries were prepared with molecular barcoding, using unique molecular identifiers to normalize TCRbeta repertoire quantification. TCRdb ran its own pipeline on the public reads, namely fastp trimming at Q25 and MiXCR clone calling, and kept in-frame beta chains. Every distinct CDR3 protein forms one entry, paired with its most common genes and DNA. The sample table contains roughly 220,000 distinct CDR3 sequences; only one count was recorded for approximately 12% of them. In total, the top ten clones hold roughly 2.6% of the sample. For this clonotype: Its recognized antigen is unknown. Base qualities are not recorded, but no much larger clone differs from it by a single base.

The source was PBMCs from the stem cell graft donor, collected from the stem cell graft. The sequence is built from TRBV4-2 and TRBJ2-3; a stretch of 7 junction bases matches TRBD2. The sequence derives from a human donor who donated a stem cell graft to a child with acute lymphoblastic leukemia. CDR3 sequence: CASSQRWVWGAGESDTQYF. The DNA sequence is given as TGTGCCAGCAGCCAAAGATGGGTATGGGGCGCGGGAGAATCAGATACGCAGTATTTT.